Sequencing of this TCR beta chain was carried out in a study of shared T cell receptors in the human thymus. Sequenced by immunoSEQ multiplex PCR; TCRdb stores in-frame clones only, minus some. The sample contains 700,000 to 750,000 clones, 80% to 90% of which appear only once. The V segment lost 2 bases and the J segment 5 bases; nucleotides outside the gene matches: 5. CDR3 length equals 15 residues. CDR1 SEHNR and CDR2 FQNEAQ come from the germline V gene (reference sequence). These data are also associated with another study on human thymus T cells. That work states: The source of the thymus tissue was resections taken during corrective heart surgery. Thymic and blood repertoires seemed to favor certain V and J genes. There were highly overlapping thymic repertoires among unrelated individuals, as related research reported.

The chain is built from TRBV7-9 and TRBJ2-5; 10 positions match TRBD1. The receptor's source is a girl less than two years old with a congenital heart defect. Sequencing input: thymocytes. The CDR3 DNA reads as TGTGCCAGCAGCTTAACGCTGGGACAGGGGGAGACCCAGTACTTC. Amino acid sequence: CASSLTLGQGETQYF.